The entry that follows covers one T cell receptor beta chain sequence. As for time point: archival surgical resection tumor tissue. This entry is derived from a study of PD-1 blockade in mismatch repair-deficient tumors. This CDR3 has 14 residues. In germline, CDR1 is SGHRS, CDR2 YFSETQ. The ends were cut back, 4 bases at V and 8 bases at J, with 15 bases in the middle. TCRdb's table, derived via immunoSEQ multiplex PCR, lists solely in-frame clones and lacks some. The sample holds about 3,500 clones, 60% to 85% seen once. The sequence was collected from an adult with mismatch repair-deficient cancer. The material was primary tumor tissue, obtained from a patient treated with pembrolizumab. The chain combines TRBV5-1 with TRBJ1-4, with a weak D call TRBD1 (6 bases). DNA of the CDR3: TGCGCCAGCAGCCCGGGGACATCTCAAGAAAAACTGTTTTTT. Amino acid sequence: CASSPGTSQEKLFF.